This TCR beta chain comes out of a study of shared clonotypes between healthy human individuals. Study at large: The study used three CD4 naive, three CD4 memory, two CD8 naive and one CD8 memory plate per donor.

Samples underwent the assay at deep level. The repertoire was sequenced with immunoSEQ multiplex PCR; TCRdb's copy has only in-frame clones and lacks some. The table records 700,000 to 950,000 clones, 96% of them present only once. Naive CD8 cells comprised CD45RO-negative, CCR7-positively selected cells, excluding terminally differentiated effector memory CD45RA+ cells. V was trimmed by 3 bases and J by 4 bases, leaving 9 bases between them. Germline V CDR1 and CDR2: SQVTM, ANQGSEA. The CDR3 spans 13 residues. Source material: naive CD8+ T cells sorted from blood. The rearrangement uses TRBV29-1 and TRBJ2-2; the D is unclear. This TCR was recovered from a man in his thirties or forties in good health. The CDR3 spells CSVEAGSTGELFF. CDR3 nucleotide sequence: TGCAGCGTTGAGGCCGGGTCCACCGGGGAGCTGTTTTTT.